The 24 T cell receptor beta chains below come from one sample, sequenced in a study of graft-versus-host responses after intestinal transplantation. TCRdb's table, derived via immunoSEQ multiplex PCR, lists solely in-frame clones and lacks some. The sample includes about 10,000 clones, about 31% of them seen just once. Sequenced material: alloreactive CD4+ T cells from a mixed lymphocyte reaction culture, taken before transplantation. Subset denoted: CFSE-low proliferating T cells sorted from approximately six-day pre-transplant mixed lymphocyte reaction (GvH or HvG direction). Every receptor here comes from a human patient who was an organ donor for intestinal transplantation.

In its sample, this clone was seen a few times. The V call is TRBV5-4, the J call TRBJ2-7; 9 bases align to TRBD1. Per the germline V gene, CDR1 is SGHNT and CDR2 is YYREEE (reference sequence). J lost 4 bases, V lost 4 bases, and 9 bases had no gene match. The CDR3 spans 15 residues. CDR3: CASSSTGGDQYEQYF. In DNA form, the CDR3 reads TGTGCCAGCAGCAGCACAGGGGGCGATCAATACGAGCAGTACTTC.

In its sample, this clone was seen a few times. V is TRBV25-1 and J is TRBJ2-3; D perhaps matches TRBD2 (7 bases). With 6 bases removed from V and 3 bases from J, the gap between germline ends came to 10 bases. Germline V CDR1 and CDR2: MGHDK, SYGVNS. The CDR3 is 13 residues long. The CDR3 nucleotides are TGTGCCAGCAGGGCGGGGGCGACAGATACGCAGTATTTT. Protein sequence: CASRAGATDTQYF. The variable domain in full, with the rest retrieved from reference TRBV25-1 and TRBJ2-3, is EADIYQTPRYLVIGTGKKITLECSQTMGHDKMYWYQQDPGMELHLIHYSYGVNSTEKGDLSSESTVSRIRTEHFPLTLESARPSHTSQYLCASRAGATDTQYFGPGTRLTVL.

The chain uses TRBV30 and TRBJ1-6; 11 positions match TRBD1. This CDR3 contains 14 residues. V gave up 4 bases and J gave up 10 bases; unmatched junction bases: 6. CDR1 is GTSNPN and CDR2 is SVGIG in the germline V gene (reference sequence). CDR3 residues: CAWNPGTGGSPLHF. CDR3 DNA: TGTGCCTGGAACCCCGGGACAGGGGGATCACCCCTCCACTTT. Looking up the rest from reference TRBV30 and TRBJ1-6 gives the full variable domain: SQTIHQWPATLVQPVGSPLSLECTVEGTSNPNLYWYRQAAGRGLQLLFYSVGIGQISSEVPQNLSASRPQDRQFILSSKKLLLSDSGFYLCAWNPGTGGSPLHFGNGTRLTVT.

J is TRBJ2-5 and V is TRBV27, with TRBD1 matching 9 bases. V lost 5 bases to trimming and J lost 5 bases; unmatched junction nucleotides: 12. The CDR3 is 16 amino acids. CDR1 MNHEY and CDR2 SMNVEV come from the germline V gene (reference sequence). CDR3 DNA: TGTGCCAGCAGTCTAACAGGGGGCGCGTTGGGGGAGACCCAGTACTTC. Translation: CASSLTGGALGETQYF.

CDR3 sequence (DNA): TGTGCCAGCAGTTTACTGGCGGGGGGCGGATCACCCCTCCACTTT. Translation gives CASSLLAGGGSPLHF. The gene calls are TRBV28 and TRBJ1-6; D is possibly TRBD1 (6 bases). Germline CDR1 and CDR2: MDHEN and SYDVKM. The CDR3 totals 15 residues. V was clipped by 2 bases and J by 10 bases, with 15 bases between them.

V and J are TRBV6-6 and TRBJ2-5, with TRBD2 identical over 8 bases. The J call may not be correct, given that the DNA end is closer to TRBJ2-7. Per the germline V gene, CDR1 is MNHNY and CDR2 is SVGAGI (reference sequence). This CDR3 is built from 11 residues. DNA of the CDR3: TGTGAGAGGGGACTAGTCGACGAGCAGTACTTC. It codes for CERGLVDEQYF.

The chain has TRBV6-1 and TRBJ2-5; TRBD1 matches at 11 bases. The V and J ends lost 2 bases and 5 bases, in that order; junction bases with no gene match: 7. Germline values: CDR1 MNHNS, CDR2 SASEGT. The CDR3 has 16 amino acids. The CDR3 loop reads CASSELGTGGKETQYF. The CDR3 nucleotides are TGTGCCAGCAGTGAATTAGGGACAGGGGGTAAGGAGACCCAGTACTTC.

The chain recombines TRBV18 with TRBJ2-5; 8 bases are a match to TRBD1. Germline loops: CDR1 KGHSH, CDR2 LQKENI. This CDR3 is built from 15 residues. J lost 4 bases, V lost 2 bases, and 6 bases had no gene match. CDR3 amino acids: CASSPSQGVVETQYF. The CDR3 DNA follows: TGTGCCAGCTCACCATCACAGGGGGTTGTAGAGACCCAGTACTTC.

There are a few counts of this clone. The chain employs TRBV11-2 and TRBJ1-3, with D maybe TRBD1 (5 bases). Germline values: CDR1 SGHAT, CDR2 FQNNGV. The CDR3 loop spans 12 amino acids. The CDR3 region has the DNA TGTGCTTGCAGGGATTCTGGAAACACCATATATTTT. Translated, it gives CACRDSGNTIYF.

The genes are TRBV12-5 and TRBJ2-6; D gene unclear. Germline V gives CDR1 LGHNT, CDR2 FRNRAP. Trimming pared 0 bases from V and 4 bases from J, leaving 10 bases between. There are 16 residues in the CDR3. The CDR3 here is CASGLVMAPGANVLTF. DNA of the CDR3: TGTGCTAGTGGTTTGGTAATGGCCCCCGGGGCCAACGTCCTGACTTTC.

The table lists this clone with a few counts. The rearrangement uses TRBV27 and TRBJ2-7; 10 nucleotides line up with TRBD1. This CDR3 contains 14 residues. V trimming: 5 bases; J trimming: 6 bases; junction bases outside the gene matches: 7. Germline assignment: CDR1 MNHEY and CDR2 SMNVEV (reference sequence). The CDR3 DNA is TGTGCCAGCAGTCTCCGGACAGGGGGTCTCGAGCAGTACTTC. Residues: CASSLRTGGLEQYF.

The CDR3 DNA follows: TGTGCCAGCAGCGGAAACAGGGGATCCGGCTATGGCTACACCTTC. Translation gives CASSGNRGSGYGYTF. The genes are TRBV7-2 and TRBJ1-2; 7 bases line up with TRBD1. Losses at the gene ends were 5 bases for V and 4 bases for J; bases not matched to a gene: 10. Germline-derived CDR1 and CDR2 are SGHTA and FQGNSA. This CDR3 comprises 15 residues.

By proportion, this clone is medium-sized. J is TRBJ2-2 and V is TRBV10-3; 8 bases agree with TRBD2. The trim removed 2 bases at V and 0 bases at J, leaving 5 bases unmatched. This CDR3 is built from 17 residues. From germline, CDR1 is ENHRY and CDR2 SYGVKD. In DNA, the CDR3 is TGTGCCATCAGTGAGCCGGGACTAGGAGCGAACACCGGGGAGCTGTTTTTT. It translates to CAISEPGLGANTGELFF.

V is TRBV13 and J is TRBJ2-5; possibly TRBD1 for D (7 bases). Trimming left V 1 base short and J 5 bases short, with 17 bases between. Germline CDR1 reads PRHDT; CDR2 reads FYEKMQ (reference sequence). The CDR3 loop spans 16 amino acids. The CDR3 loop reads CASSLVYQGGRETQYF. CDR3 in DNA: TGTGCCAGCAGCTTAGTCTACCAGGGGGGCCGGGAGACCCAGTACTTC.

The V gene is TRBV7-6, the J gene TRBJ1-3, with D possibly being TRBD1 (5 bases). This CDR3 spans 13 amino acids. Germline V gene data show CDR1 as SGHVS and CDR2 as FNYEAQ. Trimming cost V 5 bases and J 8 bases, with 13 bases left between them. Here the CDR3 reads CASSPGRPDTIYF. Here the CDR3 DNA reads TGTGCCAGCAGCCCAGGGCGACCGGACACCATATATTTT.

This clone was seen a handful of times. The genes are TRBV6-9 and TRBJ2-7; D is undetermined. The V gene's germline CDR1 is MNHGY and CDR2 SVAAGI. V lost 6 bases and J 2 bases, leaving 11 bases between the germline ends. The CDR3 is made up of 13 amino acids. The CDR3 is CASSPRETYEQYF. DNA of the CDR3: TGTGCCAGCAGCCCCCGCGAGACCTACGAGCAGTACTTC.

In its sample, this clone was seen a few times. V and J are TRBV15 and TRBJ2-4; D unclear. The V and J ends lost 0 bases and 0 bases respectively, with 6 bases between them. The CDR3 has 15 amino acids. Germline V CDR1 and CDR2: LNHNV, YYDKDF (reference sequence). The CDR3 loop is CATSRDMTAKNIQYF. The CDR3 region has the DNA TGTGCCACCAGCAGAGATATGACAGCCAAAAACATTCAGTACTTC.

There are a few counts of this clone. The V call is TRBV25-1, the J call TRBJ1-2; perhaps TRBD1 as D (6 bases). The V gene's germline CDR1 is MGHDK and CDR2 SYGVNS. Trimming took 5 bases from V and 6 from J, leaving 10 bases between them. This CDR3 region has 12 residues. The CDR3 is CASSFGTNGYTF. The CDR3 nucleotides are TGTGCCAGCAGTTTCGGGACAAATGGCTACACCTTC.

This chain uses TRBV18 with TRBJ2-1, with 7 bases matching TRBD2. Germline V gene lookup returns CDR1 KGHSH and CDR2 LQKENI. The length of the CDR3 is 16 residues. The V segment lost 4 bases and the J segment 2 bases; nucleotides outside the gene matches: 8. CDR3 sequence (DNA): TGTGCCAGCTCACTCACTAGCGCCGCCACCTACAATGAGCAGTTCTTC. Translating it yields CASSLTSAATYNEQFF. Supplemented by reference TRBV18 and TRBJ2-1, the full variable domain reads NAGVMQNPRHLVRRRGQEARLRCSPMKGHSHVYWYRQLPEEGLKFMVYLQKENIIDESGMPKERFSAEFPKEGPSILRIQQVVRGDSAAYFCASSLTSAATYNEQFFGPGTRLTVL.

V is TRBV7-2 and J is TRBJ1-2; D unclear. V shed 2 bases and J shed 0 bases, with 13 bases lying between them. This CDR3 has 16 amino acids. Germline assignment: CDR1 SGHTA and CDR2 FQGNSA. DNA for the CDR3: TGTGCCAGCAGCTTAATAGTCACGGGGACTAACTATGGCTACACCTTC. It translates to CASSLIVTGTNYGYTF.

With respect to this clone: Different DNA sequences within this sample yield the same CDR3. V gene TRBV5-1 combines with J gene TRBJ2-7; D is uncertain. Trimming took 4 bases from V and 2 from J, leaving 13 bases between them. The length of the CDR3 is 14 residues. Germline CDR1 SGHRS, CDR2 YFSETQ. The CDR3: CASSLDTVTYEQYF. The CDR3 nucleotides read TGCGCCAGCAGCCTAGACACCGTTACCTACGAGCAGTACTTC.

The CDR3 sequence: CASSLDSSYEQYF. The CDR3 DNA follows: TGTGCCAGCAGCTTAGACAGCTCCTACGAGCAGTACTTC. The gene calls are TRBV7-2 and TRBJ2-5; no clear D. The J call may be wrong; the DNA end is better matched by TRBJ2-7. Germline-derived CDR1 and CDR2 are SGHTA and FQGNSA. The CDR3 consists of 13 residues.

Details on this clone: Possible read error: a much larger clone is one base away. The CDR3 DNA reads as TGTGTCAGCAGTTACGGGACAACCTACGAGCAGTACTTC. It translates to CVSSYGTTYEQYF. The genes are TRBV6-6 and TRBJ2-7; D may be TRBD1 (6 bases). Germline CDR1 and CDR2: MNHNY and SVGAGI (reference sequence). The CDR3 consists of 13 residues.

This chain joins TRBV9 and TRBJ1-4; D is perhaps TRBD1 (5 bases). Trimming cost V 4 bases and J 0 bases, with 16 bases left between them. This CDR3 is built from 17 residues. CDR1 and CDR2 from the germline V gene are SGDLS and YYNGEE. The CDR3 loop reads CASSPDRDGATNEKLFF. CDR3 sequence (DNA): TGTGCCAGCAGCCCAGACCGGGACGGTGCAACTAATGAAAAACTGTTTTTT.